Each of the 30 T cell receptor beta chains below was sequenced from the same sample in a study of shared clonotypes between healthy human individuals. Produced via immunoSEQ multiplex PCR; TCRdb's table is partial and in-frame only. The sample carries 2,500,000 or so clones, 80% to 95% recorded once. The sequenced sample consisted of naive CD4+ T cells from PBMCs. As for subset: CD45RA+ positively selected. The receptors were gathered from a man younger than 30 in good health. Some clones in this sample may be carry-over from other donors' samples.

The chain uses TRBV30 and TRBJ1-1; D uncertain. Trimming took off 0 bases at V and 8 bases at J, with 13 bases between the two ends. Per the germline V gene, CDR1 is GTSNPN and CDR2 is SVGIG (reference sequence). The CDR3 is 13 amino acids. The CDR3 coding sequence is TGTGCCTGGAGTGTACATAAAGGGAAGGAAGCTTTCTTT. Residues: CAWSVHKGKEAFF.

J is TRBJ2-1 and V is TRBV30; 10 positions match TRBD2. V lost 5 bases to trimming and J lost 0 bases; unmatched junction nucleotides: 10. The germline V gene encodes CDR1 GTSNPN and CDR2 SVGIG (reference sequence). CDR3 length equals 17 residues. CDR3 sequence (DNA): TGTGCCTGGGCGGGGGTAGCGGGAGGTGGCTCCTACAATGAGCAGTTCTTC. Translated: CAWAGVAGGGSYNEQFF.

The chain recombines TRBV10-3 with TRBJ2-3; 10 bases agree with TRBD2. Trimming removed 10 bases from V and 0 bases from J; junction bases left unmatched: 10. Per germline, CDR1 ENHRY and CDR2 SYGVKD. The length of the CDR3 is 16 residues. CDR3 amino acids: CATKDRTSGSTDTQYF. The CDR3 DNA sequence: TGTGCCACAAAAGACCGGACTAGCGGAAGCACAGATACGCAGTATTTT.

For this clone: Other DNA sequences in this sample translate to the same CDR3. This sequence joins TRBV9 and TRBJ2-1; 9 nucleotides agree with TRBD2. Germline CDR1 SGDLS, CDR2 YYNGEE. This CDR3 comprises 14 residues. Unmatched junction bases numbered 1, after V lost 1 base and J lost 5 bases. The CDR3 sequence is CASSVLAGNNEQFF. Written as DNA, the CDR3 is TGTGCCAGCAGCGTACTAGCGGGGAACAATGAGCAGTTCTTC.

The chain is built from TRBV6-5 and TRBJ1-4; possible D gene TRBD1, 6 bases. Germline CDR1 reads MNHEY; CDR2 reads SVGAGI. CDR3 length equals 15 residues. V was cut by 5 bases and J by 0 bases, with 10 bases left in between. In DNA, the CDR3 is TGTGCCAGCAGTCAGGGGACCACAACTAATGAAAAACTGTTTTTT. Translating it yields CASSQGTTTNEKLFF.

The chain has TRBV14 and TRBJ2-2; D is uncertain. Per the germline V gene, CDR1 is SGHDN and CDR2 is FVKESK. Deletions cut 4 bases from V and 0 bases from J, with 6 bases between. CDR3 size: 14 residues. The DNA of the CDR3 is TGTGCCAGCAGCCCTTGGTCGAACACCGGGGAGCTGTTTTTT. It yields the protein CASSPWSNTGELFF.

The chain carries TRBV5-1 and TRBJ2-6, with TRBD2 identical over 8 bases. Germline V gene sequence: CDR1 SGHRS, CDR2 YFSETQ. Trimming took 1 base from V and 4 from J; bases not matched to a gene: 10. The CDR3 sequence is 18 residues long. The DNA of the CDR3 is TGCGCCAGCAGCTTGTCAGCGGGAGCCCGCGGCGGGGCCAACGTCCTGACTTTC. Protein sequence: CASSLSAGARGGANVLTF.

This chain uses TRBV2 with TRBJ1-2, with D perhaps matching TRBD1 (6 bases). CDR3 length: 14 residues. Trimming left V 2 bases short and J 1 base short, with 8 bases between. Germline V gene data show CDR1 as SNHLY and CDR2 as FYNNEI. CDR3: CASSELQGNYGYTF. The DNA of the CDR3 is TGTGCCAGCAGTGAATTACAGGGTAACTATGGCTACACCTTC.

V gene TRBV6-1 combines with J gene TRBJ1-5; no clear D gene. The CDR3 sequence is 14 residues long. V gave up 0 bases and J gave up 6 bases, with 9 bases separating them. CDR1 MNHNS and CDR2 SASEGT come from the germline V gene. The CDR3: CASSEAAKSQPQHF. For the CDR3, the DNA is TGTGCCAGCAGTGAAGCGGCCAAGAGTCAGCCCCAGCATTTT.

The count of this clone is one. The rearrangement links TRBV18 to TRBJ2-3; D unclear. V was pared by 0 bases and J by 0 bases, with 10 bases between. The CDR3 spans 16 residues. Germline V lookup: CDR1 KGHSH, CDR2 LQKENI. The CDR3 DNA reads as TGTGCCAGCTCACCACCGAACAGCCCTAGCACAGATACGCAGTATTTT. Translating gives CASSPPNSPSTDTQYF.

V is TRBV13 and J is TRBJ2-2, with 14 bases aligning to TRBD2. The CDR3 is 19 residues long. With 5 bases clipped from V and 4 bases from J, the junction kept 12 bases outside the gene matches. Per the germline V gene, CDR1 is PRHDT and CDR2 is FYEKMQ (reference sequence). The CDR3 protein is CASSHSLGLAGVGTGELFF. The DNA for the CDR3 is TGTGCCAGCAGCCATAGCCTGGGACTAGCGGGAGTCGGCACCGGGGAGCTGTTTTTT.

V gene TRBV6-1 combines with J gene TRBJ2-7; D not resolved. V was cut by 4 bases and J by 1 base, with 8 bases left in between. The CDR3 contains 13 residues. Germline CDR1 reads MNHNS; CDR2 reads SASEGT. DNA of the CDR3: TGTGCCAGCAGTGGGGGTTGGTCCTACGAGCAGTACTTC. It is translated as CASSGGWSYEQYF.

CDR3 residues: CASSPSTGELFF. In DNA, the CDR3 is TGTGCCAGCAGCCCGAGCACCGGGGAGCTGTTTTTT. This chain uses TRBV7-7 with TRBJ2-2; no reliable D call. Between the trimmed V and J ends, which lost 5 bases and 4 bases, there was a span of 5 bases. Per the germline V gene, CDR1 is SSHAT and CDR2 is FNYEAQ (reference sequence). The CDR3 has 12 residues.

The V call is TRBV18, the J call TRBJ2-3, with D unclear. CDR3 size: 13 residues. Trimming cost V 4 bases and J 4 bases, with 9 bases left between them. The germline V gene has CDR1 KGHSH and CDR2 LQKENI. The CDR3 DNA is TGTGCCAGCTCACTACCTAGTCCAGATACGCAGTATTTT. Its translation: CASSLPSPDTQYF.

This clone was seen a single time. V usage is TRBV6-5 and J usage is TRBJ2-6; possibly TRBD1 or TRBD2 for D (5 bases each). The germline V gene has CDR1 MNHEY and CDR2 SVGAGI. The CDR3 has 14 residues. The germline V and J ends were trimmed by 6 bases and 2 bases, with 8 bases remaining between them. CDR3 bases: TGTGCCAGCAGCCCGGGGCCTGGGGCCAACGTCCTGACTTTC. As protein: CASSPGPGANVLTF.

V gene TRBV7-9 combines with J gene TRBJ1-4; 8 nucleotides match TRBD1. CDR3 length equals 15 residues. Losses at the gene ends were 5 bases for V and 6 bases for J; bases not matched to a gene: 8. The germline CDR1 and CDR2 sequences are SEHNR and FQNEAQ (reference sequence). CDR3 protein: CASSAYRGSDEKLFF. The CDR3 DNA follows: TGTGCCAGCAGCGCATACAGGGGGAGCGATGAAAAACTGTTTTTT.

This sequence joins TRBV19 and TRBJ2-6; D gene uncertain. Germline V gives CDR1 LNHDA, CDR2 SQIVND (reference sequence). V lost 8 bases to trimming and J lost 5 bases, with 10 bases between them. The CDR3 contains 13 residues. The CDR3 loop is CASLGPRANVLTF. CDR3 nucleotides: TGTGCCAGTCTAGGTCCGAGGGCCAACGTCCTGACTTTC. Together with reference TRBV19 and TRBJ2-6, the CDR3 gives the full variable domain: DGGITQSPKYLFRKEGQNVTLSCEQNLNHDAMYWYRQDPGQGLRLIYYSQIVNDFQKGDIAEGYSVSREKKESFPLTVTSAQKNPTAFYLCASLGPRANVLTFGAGSRLTVL.

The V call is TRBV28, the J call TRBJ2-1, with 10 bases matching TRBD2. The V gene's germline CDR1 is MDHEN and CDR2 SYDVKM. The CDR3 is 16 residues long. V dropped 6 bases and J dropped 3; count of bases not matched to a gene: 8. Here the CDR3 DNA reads TGTGCCAGCAGCAATTTAGCGGGAGGCAACTACAATGAGCAGTTCTTC. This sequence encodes CASSNLAGGNYNEQFF.

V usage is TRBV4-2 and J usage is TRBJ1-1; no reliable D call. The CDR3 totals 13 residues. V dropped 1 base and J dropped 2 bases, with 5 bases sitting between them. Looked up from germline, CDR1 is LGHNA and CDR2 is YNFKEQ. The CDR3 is CASSQVRNTEAFF. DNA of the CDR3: TGTGCCAGCAGCCAAGTGAGAAACACTGAAGCTTTCTTT.

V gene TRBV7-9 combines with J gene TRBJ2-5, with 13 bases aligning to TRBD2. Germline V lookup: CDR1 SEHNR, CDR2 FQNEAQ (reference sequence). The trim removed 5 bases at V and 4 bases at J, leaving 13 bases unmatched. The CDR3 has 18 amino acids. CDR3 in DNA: TGTGCCAGCAGCCAAGGACTAGCGGGAGCCCTAGCGGTAGAGACCCAGTACTTC. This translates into CASSQGLAGALAVETQYF.

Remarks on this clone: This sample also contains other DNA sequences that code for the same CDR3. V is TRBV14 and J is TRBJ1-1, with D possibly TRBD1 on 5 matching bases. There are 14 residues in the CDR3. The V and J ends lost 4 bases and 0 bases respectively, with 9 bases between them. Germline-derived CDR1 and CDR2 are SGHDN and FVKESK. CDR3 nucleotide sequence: TGTGCCAGCAGCCTTGGCAGGGTGAACACTGAAGCTTTCTTT. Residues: CASSLGRVNTEAFF. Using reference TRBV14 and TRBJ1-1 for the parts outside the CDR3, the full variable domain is EAGVTQFPSHSVIEKGQTVTLRCDPISGHDNLYWYRRVMGKEIKFLLHFVKESKQDESGMPNNRFLAERTGGTYSTLKVQPAELEDSGVYFCASSLGRVNTEAFFGQGTRLTVV.

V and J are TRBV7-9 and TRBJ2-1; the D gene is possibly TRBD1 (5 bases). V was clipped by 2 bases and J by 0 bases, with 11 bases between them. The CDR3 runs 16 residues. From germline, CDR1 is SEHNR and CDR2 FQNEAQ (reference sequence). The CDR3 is CASSLIPDTSYNEQFF. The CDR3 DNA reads TGTGCCAGCAGCTTAATCCCGGACACCTCCTACAATGAGCAGTTCTTC. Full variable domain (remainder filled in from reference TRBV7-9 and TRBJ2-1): DTGVSQNPRHKITKRGQNVTFRCDPISEHNRLYWYRQTLGQGPEFLTYFQNEAQLEKSRLLSDRFSAERPKGSFSTLEIQRTEQGDSAMYLCASSLIPDTSYNEQFFGPGTRLTVL.

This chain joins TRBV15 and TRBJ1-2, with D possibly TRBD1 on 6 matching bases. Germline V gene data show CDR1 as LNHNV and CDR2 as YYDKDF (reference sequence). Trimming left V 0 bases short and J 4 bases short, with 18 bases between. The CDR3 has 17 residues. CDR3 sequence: CATSRDLGGQRGYGYTF. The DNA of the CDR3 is TGTGCCACCAGCAGAGATCTGGGCGGACAGCGCGGCTATGGCTACACCTTC.

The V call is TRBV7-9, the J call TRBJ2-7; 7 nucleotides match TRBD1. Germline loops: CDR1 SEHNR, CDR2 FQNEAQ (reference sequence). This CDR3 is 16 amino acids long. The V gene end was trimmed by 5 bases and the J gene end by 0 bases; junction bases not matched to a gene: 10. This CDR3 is CASSARGRRDSYEQYF. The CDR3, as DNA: TGTGCCAGCAGCGCCAGGGGGAGACGGGACTCCTACGAGCAGTACTTC. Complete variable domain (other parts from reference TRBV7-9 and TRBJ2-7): DTGVSQNPRHKITKRGQNVTFRCDPISEHNRLYWYRQTLGQGPEFLTYFQNEAQLEKSRLLSDRFSAERPKGSFSTLEIQRTEQGDSAMYLCASSARGRRDSYEQYFGPGTRLTVT.

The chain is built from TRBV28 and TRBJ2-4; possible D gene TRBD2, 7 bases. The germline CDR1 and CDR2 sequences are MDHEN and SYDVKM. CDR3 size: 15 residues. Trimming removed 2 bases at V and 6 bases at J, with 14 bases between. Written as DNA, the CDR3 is TGTGCCAGCAGTTTAGCGGGGGCGGTGGGAAACATTCAGTACTTC. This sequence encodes CASSLAGAVGNIQYF.

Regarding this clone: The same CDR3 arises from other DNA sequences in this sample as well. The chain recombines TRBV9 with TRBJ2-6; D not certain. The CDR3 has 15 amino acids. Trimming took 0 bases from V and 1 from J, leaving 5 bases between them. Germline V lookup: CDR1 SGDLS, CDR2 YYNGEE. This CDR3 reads CASSVVGSGANVLTF. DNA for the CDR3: TGTGCCAGCAGCGTAGTTGGTTCTGGGGCCAACGTCCTGACTTTC. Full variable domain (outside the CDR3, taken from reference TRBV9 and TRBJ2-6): DSGVTQTPKHLITATGQRVTLRCSPRSGDLSVYWYQQSLDQGLQFLIQYYNGEERAKGNILERFSAQQFPDLHSELNLSSLELGDSALYFCASSVVGSGANVLTFGAGSRLTVL.

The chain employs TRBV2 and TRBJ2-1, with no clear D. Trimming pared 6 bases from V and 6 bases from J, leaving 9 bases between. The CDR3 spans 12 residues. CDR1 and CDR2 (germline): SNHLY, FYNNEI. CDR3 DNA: TGTGCCAGCAGCCTTTCTTCCAATGAGCAGTTCTTC. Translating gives CASSLSSNEQFF.

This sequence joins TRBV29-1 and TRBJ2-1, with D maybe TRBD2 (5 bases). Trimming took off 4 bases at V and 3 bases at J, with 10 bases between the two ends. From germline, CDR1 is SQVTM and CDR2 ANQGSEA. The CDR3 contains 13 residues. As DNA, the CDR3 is TGCAGCGTTGTAGCTGGACTCTACAATGAGCAGTTCTTC. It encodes CSVVAGLYNEQFF.

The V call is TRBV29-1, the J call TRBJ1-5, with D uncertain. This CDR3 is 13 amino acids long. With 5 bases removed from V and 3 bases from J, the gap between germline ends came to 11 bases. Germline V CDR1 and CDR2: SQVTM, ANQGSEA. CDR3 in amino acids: CSVSRASNQPQHF. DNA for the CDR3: TGCAGCGTTTCCCGGGCCTCCAATCAGCCCCAGCATTTT.

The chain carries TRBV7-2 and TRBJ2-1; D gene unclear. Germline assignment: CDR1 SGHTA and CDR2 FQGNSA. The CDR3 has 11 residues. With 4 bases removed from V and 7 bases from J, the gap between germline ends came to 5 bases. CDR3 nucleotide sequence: TGTGCCAGCAGCTACCCTAATGAGCAGTTCTTC. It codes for CASSYPNEQFF.